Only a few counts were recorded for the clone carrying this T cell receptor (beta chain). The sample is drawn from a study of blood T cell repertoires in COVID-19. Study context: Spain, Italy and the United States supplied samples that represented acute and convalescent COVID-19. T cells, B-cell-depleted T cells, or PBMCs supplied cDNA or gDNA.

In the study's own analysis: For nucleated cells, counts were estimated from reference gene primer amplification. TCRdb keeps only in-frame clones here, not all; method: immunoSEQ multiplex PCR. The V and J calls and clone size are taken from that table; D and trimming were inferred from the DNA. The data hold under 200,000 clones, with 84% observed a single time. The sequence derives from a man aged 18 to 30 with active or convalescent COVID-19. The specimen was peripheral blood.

CDR3 nucleotides: TGTGCCTGGAGTGTTCCCCCGACTAGCGGGAGGGCAATCCGGGGGCGTGAGCAGTACTTC. Protein product: CAWSVPPTSGRAIRGREQYF. The rearrangement links TRBV30 to TRBJ2-7; 14 bases are a match to TRBD2. Looked up from germline, CDR1 is GTSNPN and CDR2 is SVGIG (reference sequence). J was trimmed by 7 bases and V by 0 bases; bases with no gene match: 20. This CDR3 has 20 amino acids.